Listed below are T cell receptor beta chains from one sample, sequenced in a study of T cells in Graves' hyperthyroidism and ophthalmopathy. TCRdb re-derived calls from the multiplex PCR reads in MiXCR, one entry per CDR3 protein. The sample lists approximately 700,000 distinct CDR3 sequences; just under 45% were seen once. The material sequenced was peripheral blood or thyroid tissue (not recorded which). The receptors were sampled from an adult man with Graves' disease, either hyperthyroidism or ophthalmopathy (not recorded which). Each CDR3 is given with its conserved first and last residue. A D gene is named only where the DNA matches it firmly. Size tells how often a clone was seen (once, few, many) or the class of an expanded clone, and some rows leave it out.

d_call clone_size cdr3_length j_call v_call cdr3_aa cdr3_nt
TRBD1 - 16 TRBJ1-5 TRBV3-1 CASSRTGTGINQPQHF TGTGCCAGCAGCCGAACCGGGACAGGGATCAATCAGCCCCAGCATTTT
- many 16 TRBJ2-6 TRBV9 CASSAAGDSGANVLTF TGTGCCAGCAGCGCTGCAGGGGACTCTGGGGCCAACGTCCTGACTTTC
- once 12 TRBJ1-2 TRBV25-1 CASSRPIGGYTF TGTGCCAGCTCCCGGCCAATCGGTGGCTACACCTTC
- many 15 TRBJ1-1 TRBV2 CASSESAGVTLEAFF TGTGCCAGCAGTGAATCGGCAGGGGTGACACTGGAAGCTTTCTTT
- many 18 TRBJ1-2 TRBV29-1 CSVERQGLLVIANYGYTF TGCAGCGTTGAACGGCAGGGCTTACTCGTAATAGCTAACTATGGCTACACCTTC
TRBD1 few 15 TRBJ1-1 TRBV20-1 CSAWGQGDGGAEAFF TGCAGTGCGTGGGGACAGGGCGATGGGGGCGCTGAAGCTTTCTTT
- many 12 TRBJ2-5 TRBV10-3 CAISDREETQYF TGTGCCATCAGTGACAGGGAAGAGACCCAGTACTTC
- - 14 TRBJ2-7 TRBV7-8 CASSPRPFSYEQYF TGTGCCAGCAGCCCCAGGCCGTTTTCCTACGAGCAGTACTTC
- - 16 TRBJ1-3 TRBV19 CASSLRQAQTGNTIYF TGTGCCAGTAGTCTCCGCCAGGCCCAAACTGGAAACACCATATATTTT
TRBD1 - 14 TRBJ1-2 TRBV29-1 CSVDRDREARGYTF TGCAGCGTTGACCGCGACAGGGAGGCGCGAGGCTACACCTTC
TRBD1 - 17 TRBJ1-5 TRBV2 CASSFSRTGRSNQPQHF TGTGCCAGCAGTTTTTCCCGGACAGGTCGTAGCAATCAGCCCCAGCATTTT
TRBD1 many 14 TRBJ1-3 TRBV19 CASGQGASGNTIYF TGTGCCAGCGGACAGGGCGCCTCTGGAAACACCATATATTTT
- many 14 TRBJ1-4 TRBV5-1 CASSLAQGNEKLFF TGCGCCAGCAGCTTGGCTCAGGGAAACGAAAAACTGTTTTTT
TRBD1 - 15 TRBJ1-1 TRBV10-3 CASAATGVSNTEAFF TGTGCCAGCGCCGCGACAGGGGTATCGAACACTGAAGCTTTCTTT
- - 17 TRBJ1-5 TRBV7-9 CASSLETGMGSNQPQHF TGTGCCAGCAGCTTGGAAACAGGGATGGGTAGCAATCAGCCCCAGCATTTT
- - 16 TRBJ1-5 TRBV9 CASSVAKGGGNQPQHF TGTGCCAGCAGCGTAGCTAAGGGGGGCGGCAATCAGCCCCAGCATTTT
- - 17 TRBJ2-2 TRBV7-3 CASSQDVGGRSTGELFF TGTGCCAGCAGCCAAGATGTAGGGGGTCGGAGCACCGGGGAGCTGTTTTTT
- many 12 TRBJ1-2 TRBV15 CATSRERYGYTF TGTGCCACCAGCAGAGAGCGCTATGGCTACACCTTC
TRBD1 - 12 TRBJ2-7 TRBV19 CASSHGQGEQYF TGTGCCAGTAGTCACGGACAGGGAGAGCAGTACTTC
TRBD1 - 14 TRBJ1-6 TRBV29-1 CSVGVTGIDSPLHF TGCAGCGTTGGGGTGACAGGGATCGATTCACCCCTCCACTTT
TRBD2 few 14 TRBJ2-7 TRBV9 CAWSVLPSGGEQYF TGTGCCTGGAGTGTACTTCCCAGCGGGGGGGAGCAGTACTTC
TRBD1 - 15 TRBJ1-1 TRBV6-5 CASSLVQGWRTEAFF TGTGCCAGCAGTTTGGTACAGGGGTGGCGAACTGAAGCTTTCTTT
- once 14 TRBJ1-6 TRBV25-1 CASRGRRSASPLHF TGTGCCAGCAGGGGACGCAGGAGCGCTTCACCCCTCCACTTT
TRBD2 few 13 TRBJ2-5 TRBV5-4 CASSLGLAGGQYF TGTGCCAGCAGCCTTGGACTAGCGGGGGGACAGTACTTC
- once 17 TRBJ1-2 TRBV6-2/TRBV6-3 CASSLGRTENLNYGYTF TGTGCCAGCAGCTTGGGAAGGACAGAGAACCTTAACTATGGCTACACCTTC
- many 14 TRBJ2-7 TRBV7-9 CASSFGTPPYEQYF TGTGCCAGCAGCTTTGGGACACCTCCCTACGAGCAGTACTTC
- few 15 TRBJ1-1 TRBV19 CASSRGGGRGTEAFF TGTGCCAGTAGTAGGGGGGGGGGCCGAGGCACTGAAGCTTTCTTT
- many 13 TRBJ2-7 TRBV24-1 CATSDTGSYEQYF TGTGCCACCAGTGATACAGGATCCTACGAGCAGTACTTC
- - 16 TRBJ2-2 TRBV2 CANSTEPGLNTGELFF TGTGCCAACAGTACTGAACCGGGACTGAACACCGGGGAGCTGTTTTTT
TRBD1 many 13 TRBJ1-6 TRBV5-6 CASRFGQGTALHF TGTGCCAGCAGATTCGGACAGGGGACCGCCCTCCACTTT
- - 14 TRBJ1-1 TRBV6-1 CASSEAVVGDEAFF TGTGCCAGCAGTGAGGCAGTCGTCGGGGATGAAGCTTTCTTT
TRBD1 - 13 TRBJ1-4 TRBV5-1 CASSTGGDEKLFF TGCGCCAGCAGCACAGGGGGTGACGAAAAACTGTTTTTT
- - 12 TRBJ2-1 TRBV15 CATSIPYNEQFF TGTGCCACCAGCATCCCATACAATGAGCAGTTCTTC
TRBD1 - 15 TRBJ1-1 TRBV7-9 CASSLFLGGTAEAFF TGTGCCAGCAGCTTATTTTTGGGGGGGACAGCTGAAGCTTTCTTT
- - 12 TRBJ2-7 TRBV29-1 CSGTDSTYEQYF TGCAGCGGGACAGACTCAACCTACGAGCAGTACTTC
- few 14 TRBJ1-5 TRBV12-3/TRBV12-4 CASRGGTSNQPQHF TGTGCCAGCAGGGGAGGGACAAGTAATCAGCCCCAGCATTTT
TRBD1 many 13 TRBJ2-5 TRBV20-1 CSAATGGGETQYF TGCAGTGCTGCGACAGGGGGTGGTGAGACCCAGTACTTC
- - 11 TRBJ2-3 TRBV20-1 CSASRGDTQYF TGCAGTGCTTCCAGAGGGGATACGCAGTATTTT
TRBD1 many 13 TRBJ1-6 TRBV29-1 CSARQGTGSPLHF TGCAGCGCCCGACAGGGTACGGGATCACCCCTCCACTTT
- many 16 TRBJ2-6 TRBV2 CASSAGDNSGANVLTF TGTGCCAGCAGTGCGGGAGATAACTCTGGGGCCAACGTCCTGACTTTC
- - 16 TRBJ2-7 TRBV7-3 CASSHPRADSFYEQYF TGTGCCAGCAGCCACCCTAGGGCCGACTCTTTCTACGAGCAGTACTTC